Only one count was recorded for the clone carrying this T cell receptor beta chain. The target antigen is unknown. Using immunoSEQ multiplex PCR, the repertoire was profiled, and TCRdb retains in-frame clones only, with some absent. The table records 50,000 to 65,000 clones, just under 95% of them present only once. Cells were CD45RO-negative CD62L-positive naive CD4 T cells sorted from PBMCs. These data are taken from a study of human versus mouse CDR3 diversity and MHC coevolution. Overall study results and limits: iCHAO1 estimated the human TCR beta repertoire at roughly 1.6 million clonotypes.

The CDR3 is 15 amino acids. Germline CDR1 is SGHDT and CDR2 is YYEEEE. V was pared by 3 bases and J by 3 bases, with 7 bases of the junction left unmatched. This receptor was obtained from a person aged 55-75 years in good health. The genes are TRBV5-6 and TRBJ1-2, with TRBD1 identical over 8 bases. Material: naive CD4+ T cells from blood. Subset defined: CD45RO-negative CD62L-positive naive CD4 T cells. The CDR3 nucleotides read TGTGCCAGCAGCTCCCAACAGGGGGGGGACTATGGCTACACCTTC. It codes for CASSSQQGGDYGYTF.